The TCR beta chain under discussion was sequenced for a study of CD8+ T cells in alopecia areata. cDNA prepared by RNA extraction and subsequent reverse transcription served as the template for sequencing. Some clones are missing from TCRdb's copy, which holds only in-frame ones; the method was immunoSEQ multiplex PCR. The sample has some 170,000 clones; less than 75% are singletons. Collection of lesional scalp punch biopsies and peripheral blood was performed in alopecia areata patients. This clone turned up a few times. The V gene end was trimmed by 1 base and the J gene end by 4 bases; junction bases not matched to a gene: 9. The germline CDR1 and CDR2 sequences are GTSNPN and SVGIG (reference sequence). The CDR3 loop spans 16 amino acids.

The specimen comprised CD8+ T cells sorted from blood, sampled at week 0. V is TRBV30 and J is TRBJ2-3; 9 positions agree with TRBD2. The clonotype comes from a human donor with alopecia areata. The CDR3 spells CAWSALSGGYSDTQYF. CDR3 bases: TGTGCCTGGAGTGCCCTTAGCGGGGGATATTCAGATACGCAGTATTTT.